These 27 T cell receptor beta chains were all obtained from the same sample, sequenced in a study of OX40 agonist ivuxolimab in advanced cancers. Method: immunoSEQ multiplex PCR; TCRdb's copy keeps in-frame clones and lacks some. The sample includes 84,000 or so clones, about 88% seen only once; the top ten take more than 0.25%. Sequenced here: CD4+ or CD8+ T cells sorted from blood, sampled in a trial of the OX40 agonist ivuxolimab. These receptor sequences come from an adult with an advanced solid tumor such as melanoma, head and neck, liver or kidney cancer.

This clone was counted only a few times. In DNA form, the CDR3 reads TGTGCCACCCTTTATTGGGATTTCTATGGCTACACCTTC. This encodes CATLYWDFYGYTF. The V call is TRBV6-4, the J call TRBJ1-2; D remains unclear. Germline assignment: CDR1 MRHNA and CDR2 SNTAGT. The CDR3 is 13 amino acids. The germline V and J ends were trimmed by 10 bases and 4 bases, with 16 bases remaining between them.

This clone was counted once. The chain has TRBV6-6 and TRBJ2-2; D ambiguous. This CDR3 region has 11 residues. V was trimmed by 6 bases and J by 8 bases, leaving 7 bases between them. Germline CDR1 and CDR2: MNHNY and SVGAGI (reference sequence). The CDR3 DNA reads TGTGCCAGCAGCCCCATGGGGGAGCTGTTTTTT. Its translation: CASSPMGELFF.

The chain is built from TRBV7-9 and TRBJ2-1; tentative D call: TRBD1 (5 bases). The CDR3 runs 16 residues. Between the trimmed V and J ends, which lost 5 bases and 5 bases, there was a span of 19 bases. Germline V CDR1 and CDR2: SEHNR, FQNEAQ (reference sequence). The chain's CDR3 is CASSRFRQGLHNEQFF. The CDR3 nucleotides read TGTGCCAGCAGCCGATTTCGGCAGGGCCTCCACAATGAGCAGTTCTTC.

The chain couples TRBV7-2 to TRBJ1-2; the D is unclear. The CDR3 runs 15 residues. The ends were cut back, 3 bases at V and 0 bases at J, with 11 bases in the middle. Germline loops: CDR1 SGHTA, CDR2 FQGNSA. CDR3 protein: CASSFVPNPNYGYTF. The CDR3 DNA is TGTGCCAGCAGCTTTGTTCCCAATCCTAACTATGGCTACACCTTC.

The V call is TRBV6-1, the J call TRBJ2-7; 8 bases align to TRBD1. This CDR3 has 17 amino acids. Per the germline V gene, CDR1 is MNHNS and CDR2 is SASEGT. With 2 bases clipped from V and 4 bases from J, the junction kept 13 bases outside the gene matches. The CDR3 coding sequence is TGTGCCAGCAGTGAAAGGGGTACAGGGGGTAACTTGTACGAGCAGTACTTC. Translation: CASSERGTGGNLYEQYF.

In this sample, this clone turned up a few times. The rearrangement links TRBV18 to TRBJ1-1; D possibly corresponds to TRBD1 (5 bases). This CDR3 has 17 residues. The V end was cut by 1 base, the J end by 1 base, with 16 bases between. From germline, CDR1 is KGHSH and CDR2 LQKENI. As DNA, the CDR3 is TGTGCCAGCTCACCACAAATGAGGGGCAGAAGGAACACTGAAGCTTTCTTT. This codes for CASSPQMRGRRNTEAFF.

CDR3: CASSRGTGRNDQPQHF. The CDR3 nucleotides read TGTGCCAGTAGTAGAGGGACAGGGAGGAACGATCAGCCCCAGCATTTT. The rearrangement links TRBV19 to TRBJ1-5, with 9 bases fitting TRBD1. V was clipped by 4 bases and J by 5 bases; unmatched bases: 9. CDR3 length: 16 amino acids. Germline CDR1 LNHDA, CDR2 SQIVND (reference sequence).

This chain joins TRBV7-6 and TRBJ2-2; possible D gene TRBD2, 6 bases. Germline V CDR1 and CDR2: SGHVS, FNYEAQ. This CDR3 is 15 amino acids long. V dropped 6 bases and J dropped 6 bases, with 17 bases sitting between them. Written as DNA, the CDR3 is TGTGCCAGCAGTCAATTAGCGGTAATCTCCGGGGAGCTGTTTTTT. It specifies CASSQLAVISGELFF.

The CDR3 reads CASSLRGPETEAFF. In nucleotides, the CDR3 is TGTGCCAGCAGTCTCAGGGGGCCGGAGACTGAAGCTTTCTTT. The gene calls are TRBV27 and TRBJ1-1; 8 bases are shared with TRBD1. The CDR3 runs 14 residues. The V and J ends lost 5 bases and 5 bases, in that order; junction bases with no gene match: 7. CDR1 is MNHEY, CDR2 SMNVEV, per germline (reference sequence).

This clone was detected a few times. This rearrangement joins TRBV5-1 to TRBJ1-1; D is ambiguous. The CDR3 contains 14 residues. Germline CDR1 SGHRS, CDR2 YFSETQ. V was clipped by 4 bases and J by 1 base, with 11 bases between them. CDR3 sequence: CASSLDNSNTEAFF. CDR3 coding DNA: TGCGCCAGCAGCCTCGACAACTCGAACACTGAAGCTTTCTTT.

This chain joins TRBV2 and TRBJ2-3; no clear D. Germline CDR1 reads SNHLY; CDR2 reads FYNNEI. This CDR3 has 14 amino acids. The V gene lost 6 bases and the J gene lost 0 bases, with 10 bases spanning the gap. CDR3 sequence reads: CASRVGHSTDTQYF. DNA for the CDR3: TGTGCCAGCAGGGTCGGTCACAGCACAGATACGCAGTATTTT.

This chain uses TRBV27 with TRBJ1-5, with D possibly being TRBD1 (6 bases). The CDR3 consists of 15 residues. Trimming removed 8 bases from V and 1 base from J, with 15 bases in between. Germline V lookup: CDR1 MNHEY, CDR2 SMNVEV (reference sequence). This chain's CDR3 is CASGYREGSNQPQHF. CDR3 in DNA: TGTGCCAGCGGGTACAGGGAAGGGAGCAATCAGCCCCAGCATTTT.

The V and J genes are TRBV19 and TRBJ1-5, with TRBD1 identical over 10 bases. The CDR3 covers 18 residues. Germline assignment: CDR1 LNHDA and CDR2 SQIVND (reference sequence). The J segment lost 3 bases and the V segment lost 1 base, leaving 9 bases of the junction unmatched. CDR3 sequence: CASSIGEGDRGPNQPQHF. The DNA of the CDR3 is TGTGCCAGTAGTATAGGGGAGGGGGACAGGGGACCCAATCAGCCCCAGCATTTT.

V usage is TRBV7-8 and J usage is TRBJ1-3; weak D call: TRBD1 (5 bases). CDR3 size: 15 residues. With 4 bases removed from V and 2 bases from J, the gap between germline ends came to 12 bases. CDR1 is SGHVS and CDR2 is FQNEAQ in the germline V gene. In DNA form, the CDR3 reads TGTGCCAGCAGCTCATACAGGCTCGCTGGAAACACCATATATTTT. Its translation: CASSSYRLAGNTIYF.

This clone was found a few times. CDR3 sequence reads: CASSSGQVGMDTQYF. The DNA of the CDR3 is TGTGCCAGCAGCTCAGGACAGGTGGGAATGGATACGCAGTATTTT. This chain uses TRBV5-4 with TRBJ2-3; 7 bases match TRBD1. The CDR3 runs 15 residues. CDR1 is SGHNT and CDR2 is YYREEE in the germline V gene (reference sequence). The trim removed 3 bases at V and 6 bases at J, leaving 10 bases unmatched.

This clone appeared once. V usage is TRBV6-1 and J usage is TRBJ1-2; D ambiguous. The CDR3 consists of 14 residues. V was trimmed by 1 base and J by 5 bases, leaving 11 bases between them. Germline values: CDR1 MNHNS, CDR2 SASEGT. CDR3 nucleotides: TGTGCCAGCAGTGAAGGGGCAGGCGATTATGGCTACACCTTC. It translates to CASSEGAGDYGYTF.

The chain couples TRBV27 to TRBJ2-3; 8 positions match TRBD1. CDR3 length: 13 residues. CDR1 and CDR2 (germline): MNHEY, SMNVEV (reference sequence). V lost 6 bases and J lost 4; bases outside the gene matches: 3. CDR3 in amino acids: CASSRGLSDTQYF. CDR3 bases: TGTGCCAGCAGCAGGGGGCTGTCAGATACGCAGTATTTT.

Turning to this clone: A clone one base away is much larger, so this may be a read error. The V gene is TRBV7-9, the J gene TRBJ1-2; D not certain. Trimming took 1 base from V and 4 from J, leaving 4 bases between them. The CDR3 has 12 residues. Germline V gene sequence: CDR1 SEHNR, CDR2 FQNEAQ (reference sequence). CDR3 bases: TGTGCCAGCAGCTTAGTTACCTATGGCTACACCTTC. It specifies CASSLVTYGYTF.

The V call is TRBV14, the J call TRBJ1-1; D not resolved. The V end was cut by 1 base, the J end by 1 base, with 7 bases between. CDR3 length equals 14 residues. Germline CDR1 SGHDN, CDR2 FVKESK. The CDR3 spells CASSQVRGNTEAFF. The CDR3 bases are TGTGCCAGCAGCCAAGTCCGCGGGAACACTGAAGCTTTCTTT. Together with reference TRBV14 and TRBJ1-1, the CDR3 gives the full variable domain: EAGVTQFPSHSVIEKGQTVTLRCDPISGHDNLYWYRRVMGKEIKFLLHFVKESKQDESGMPNNRFLAERTGGTYSTLKVQPAELEDSGVYFCASSQVRGNTEAFFGQGTRLTVV.

CDR3 amino acids: CASRRASTGKGYTF. The DNA of the CDR3 is TGTGCCAGCAGACGGGCGTCGACAGGGAAAGGCTACACCTTC. V is TRBV6-5 and J is TRBJ1-2, with 7 positions matching TRBD1. Germline V gene sequence: CDR1 MNHEY, CDR2 SVGAGI. This CDR3 comprises 14 residues. With 6 bases clipped from V and 8 bases from J, the junction kept 12 bases outside the gene matches.

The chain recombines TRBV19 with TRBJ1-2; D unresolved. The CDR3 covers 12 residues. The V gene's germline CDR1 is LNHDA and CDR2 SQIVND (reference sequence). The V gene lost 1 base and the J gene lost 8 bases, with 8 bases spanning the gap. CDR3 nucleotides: TGTGCCAGTAGTATAGGAGGCGGGGGCTACACCTTC. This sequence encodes CASSIGGGGYTF.

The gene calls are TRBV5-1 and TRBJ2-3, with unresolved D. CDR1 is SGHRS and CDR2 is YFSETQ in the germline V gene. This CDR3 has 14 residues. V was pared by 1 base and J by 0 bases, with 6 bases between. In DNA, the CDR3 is TGCGCCAGCAGCTTGTCGGCTAGCACAGATACGCAGTATTTT. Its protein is CASSLSASTDTQYF.

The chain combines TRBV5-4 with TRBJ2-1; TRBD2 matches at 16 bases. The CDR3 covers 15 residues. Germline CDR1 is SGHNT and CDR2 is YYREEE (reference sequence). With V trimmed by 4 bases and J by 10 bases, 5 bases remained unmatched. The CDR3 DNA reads TGTGCCAGCAGCGGGACTAGCGGGGGGGCTGGGGAGCAGTTCTTC. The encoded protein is CASSGTSGGAGEQFF.

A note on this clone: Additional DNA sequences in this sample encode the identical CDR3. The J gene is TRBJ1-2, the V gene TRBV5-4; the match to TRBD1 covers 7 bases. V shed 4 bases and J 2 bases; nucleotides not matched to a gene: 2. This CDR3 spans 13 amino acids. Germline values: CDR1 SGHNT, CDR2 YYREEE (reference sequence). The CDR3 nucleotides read TGTGCCAGCAGCCTACAGGGGAACTATGGCTACACCTTC. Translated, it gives CASSLQGNYGYTF.

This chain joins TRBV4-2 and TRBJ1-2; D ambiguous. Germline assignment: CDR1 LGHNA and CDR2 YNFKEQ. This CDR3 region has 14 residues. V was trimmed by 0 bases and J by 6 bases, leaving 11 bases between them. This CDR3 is CASSQDPSGNGYTF. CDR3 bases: TGTGCCAGCAGCCAAGATCCCTCGGGGAATGGCTACACCTTC.

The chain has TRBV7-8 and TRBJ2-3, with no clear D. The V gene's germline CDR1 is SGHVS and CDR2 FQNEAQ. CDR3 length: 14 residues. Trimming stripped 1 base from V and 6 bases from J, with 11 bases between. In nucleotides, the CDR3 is TGTGCCAGCAGCTTAGAAATACCCGGGGATACGCAGTATTTT. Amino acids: CASSLEIPGDTQYF.

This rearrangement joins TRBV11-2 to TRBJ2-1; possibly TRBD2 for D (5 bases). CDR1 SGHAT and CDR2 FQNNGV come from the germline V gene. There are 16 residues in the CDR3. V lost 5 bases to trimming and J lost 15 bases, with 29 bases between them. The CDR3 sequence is CASSPGRELGGRERFF. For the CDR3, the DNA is TGTGCCAGCAGCCCCGGAAGGGAGCTGGGCGGCCGAGAGAGGTTCTTC.